These 9 T cell receptor beta chains share one sample of origin, sequenced in a study of blood T cell repertoires in COVID-19. This table comes from immunoSEQ multiplex PCR, and its TCRdb copy is limited to in-frame clones, with some not included. The table records roughly 50,000 clones, 85% of them present only once. The sequencing input was peripheral blood. All receptors come from a human donor in a cohort sampled during active COVID-19.

This clone was observed a few times. The chain links TRBV4-3 to TRBJ1-3; D unresolved. Trimming took off 1 base at V and 0 bases at J, with 10 bases between the two ends. This CDR3 region has 16 residues. Looked up from germline, CDR1 is LGHNA and CDR2 is YSLEER. In nucleotides, the CDR3 is TGCGCCAGCAGCCAAGTGGAAGCGAGCTCTGGAAACACCATATATTTT. This sequence encodes CASSQVEASSGNTIYF.

The V call is TRBV10-3, the J call TRBJ1-1; D possibly corresponds to TRBD1 (5 bases). Germline values: CDR1 ENHRY, CDR2 SYGVKD. CDR3 length equals 13 residues. The ends were cut back, 4 bases at V and 1 base at J, with 7 bases in the middle. The CDR3 loop is CAISVTGNTEAFF. Here the CDR3 DNA reads TGTGCCATCAGTGTAACAGGGAACACTGAAGCTTTCTTT.

V and J are TRBV2 and TRBJ2-3, with a tentative D call TRBD2 (5 bases). The V end lost 4 bases, the J end lost 3 bases, and 11 bases lay between the germline ends. The CDR3 consists of 14 residues. In germline, CDR1 is SNHLY, CDR2 FYNNEI. The CDR3 DNA reads TGTGCCAGCAGTGCCACTAGAATAACAGATACGCAGTATTTT. It is translated as CASSATRITDTQYF.

V usage is TRBV30 and J usage is TRBJ1-5; D is possibly TRBD1 (6 bases). V lost 4 bases to trimming and J lost 3 bases, with 10 bases between them. This CDR3 is built from 13 residues. CDR1 and CDR2 from the germline V gene are GTSNPN and SVGIG (reference sequence). DNA of the CDR3: TGTGCCTGGACAGGGGTCCTCAATCAGCCCCAGCATTTT. Amino acids: CAWTGVLNQPQHF.

The chain links TRBV7-8 to TRBJ2-7, with D possibly being TRBD2 (6 bases). Germline V gives CDR1 SGHVS, CDR2 FQNEAQ. V was pared by 2 bases and J by 0 bases, with 17 bases between. There are 17 residues in the CDR3. The CDR3 bases are TGTGCCAGCAGCTTAATGGGATTGGGGGAGGTCTCCTACGAGCAGTACTTC. Its translation: CASSLMGLGEVSYEQYF.

This clone occurred a few times. V is TRBV6-1 and J is TRBJ2-6; tentatively, D is TRBD1 (5 bases). CDR1 and CDR2 (germline): MNHNS, SASEGT. The CDR3 has 16 amino acids. V lost 3 bases and J lost 1, with 10 bases in between. In DNA form, the CDR3 reads TGTGCCAGCAGTGATACAGGTTTATCTGGGGCCAACGTCCTGACTTTC. It specifies CASSDTGLSGANVLTF.

This clone was detected only once. The CDR3 loop reads CASSSRLALNEQFF. CDR3 nucleotides: TGTGCCAGCAGTTCGAGACTAGCCCTCAATGAGCAGTTCTTC. The rearrangement uses TRBV27 and TRBJ2-1, with 7 bases lining up with TRBD2. CDR3 length: 14 residues. Germline assignment: CDR1 MNHEY and CDR2 SMNVEV (reference sequence). The V and J ends lost 4 bases and 6 bases, in that order; junction bases with no gene match: 6.

The chain combines TRBV19 with TRBJ1-5; D might be TRBD1 (5 bases). Germline V CDR1 and CDR2: LNHDA, SQIVND (reference sequence). Trimming took 5 bases from V and 5 from J, leaving 25 bases between them. The CDR3 contains 18 residues. The DNA for the CDR3 is TGTGCCAGTAGTGATTCAAGGGGCGGCCCTATGAGCGATCAGCCCCAGCATTTT. It is translated as CASSDSRGGPMSDQPQHF.

The chain couples TRBV15 to TRBJ2-1; maybe TRBD1 (6 bases). Germline lookup yields CDR1 LNHNV and CDR2 YYDKDF (reference sequence). V was clipped by 2 bases and J by 9 bases, with 11 bases between them. The CDR3 runs to 13 residues. CDR3 region: CATSRQGSGEQFF. The CDR3 DNA reads as TGTGCCACCAGCAGACAGGGGAGCGGTGAGCAGTTCTTC.